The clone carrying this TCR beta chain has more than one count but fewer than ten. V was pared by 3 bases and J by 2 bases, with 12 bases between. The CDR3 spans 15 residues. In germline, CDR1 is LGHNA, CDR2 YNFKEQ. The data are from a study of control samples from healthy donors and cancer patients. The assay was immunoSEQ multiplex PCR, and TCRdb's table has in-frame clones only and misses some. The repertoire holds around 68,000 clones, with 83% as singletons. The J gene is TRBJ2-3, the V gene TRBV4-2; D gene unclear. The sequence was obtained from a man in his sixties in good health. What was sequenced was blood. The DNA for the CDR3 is TGTGCCAGCAGCCATGGGCTCAGGAACACAGATACGCAGTATTTT. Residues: CASSHGLRNTDTQYF.